Below are 21 T cell receptor beta chains sequenced from a single sample in a study of T-cell reconstitution after alpha-beta-depleted transplantation in children (dated by TCRdb to about 2016). The receptor library was made with PCR. Sequencing was performed on an Illumina HiSeq 2500. Molecular barcoding was employed in the preparation of TCR libraries, with unique molecular identifiers being used to normalize TCRbeta repertoire quantification. TCRdb trimmed public reads at Q25 via fastp, called clones via MiXCR and kept in-frame beta chains. Rows with one shared CDR3 protein collapse into an entry with the most common genes and DNA. The sample yields nearly 400,000 distinct CDR3 sequences; 20% were counted once. Around 4% of the sample is in the top ten clones. Sequenced here: PBMCs from the stem cell graft donor, sampled from the stem cell graft. These TCRs come from a human donor who donated a stem cell graft to a child with acute myeloid leukemia.

This clonotype has only a few counts. The genes are TRBV20-1 and TRBJ2-7, with 9 bases fitting TRBD1. The V and J ends lost 5 bases and 4 bases, in that order; junction bases with no gene match: 6. CDR3 size: 13 residues. Germline loops: CDR1 DFQATT, CDR2 SNEGSKA (reference sequence). The CDR3, as DNA: TGCAGTGCTCAAGACAGGGGGAGGTACGAGCAGTACTTC. Translating it yields CSAQDRGRYEQYF.

The chain has TRBV12-3 or TRBV12-4 and TRBJ2-7; a weak D match, TRBD1 (5 bases). V gave up 3 bases and J gave up 0 bases, with 12 bases separating them. The length of the CDR3 is 15 residues. The CDR3 spells CASSFIREGSYEQYF. The CDR3 DNA follows: TGTGCCAGCAGTTTTATCAGGGAAGGCTCCTACGAGCAGTACTTC.

The chain employs TRBV6-1 and TRBJ2-1; 10 nucleotides line up with TRBD2. CDR1 MNHNS and CDR2 SASEGT come from the germline V gene. J gave up 6 bases and V 6 bases, and 11 bases lay outside the gene matches. The CDR3 extends over 16 amino acids. The DNA of the CDR3 is TGTGCCAGCAGCCGAAGCGGGAGGGCCCTCTTCAATGAGCAGTTCTTC. Translating gives CASSRSGRALFNEQFF.

V gene TRBV6-5 combines with J gene TRBJ1-5; a weak D match, TRBD1 (6 bases). CDR1 is MNHEY, CDR2 SVGAGI, per germline. The CDR3 totals 15 residues. Between the trimmed V and J ends, which lost 2 bases and 10 bases, there was a span of 18 bases. The DNA for the CDR3 is TGTGCCAGCAGTTACGGGGACGGACAGTCCGTCCCCCAGCATTTT. This encodes CASSYGDGQSVPQHF.

V gene TRBV6-1 combines with J gene TRBJ2-7; D is perhaps TRBD2 (5 bases). Germline loops: CDR1 MNHNS, CDR2 SASEGT. CDR3 length: 14 residues. With 2 bases removed from V and 2 bases from J, the gap between germline ends came to 10 bases. CDR3: CASSESAEPYEQYF. The CDR3 bases are TGTGCCAGCAGTGAATCAGCGGAGCCCTACGAGCAGTACTTC.

This clonotype was observed a few times. This chain connects TRBV6-6 to TRBJ1-1; the D is unclear. Germline V gives CDR1 MNHNY, CDR2 SVGAGI (reference sequence). The CDR3 contains 12 residues. V lost 0 bases and J lost 8, with 7 bases in between. CDR3 loop: CASSYSTSEAFF. CDR3 bases: TGTGCCAGCAGTTACTCGACTTCGGAAGCTTTCTTT.

The CDR3 bases are TGTGCCAGCAGCCAAGATCTGGGGAGGGAAGGAGAGACCCAGTACTTC. This codes for CASSQDLGREGETQYF. This chain uses TRBV4-2 with TRBJ2-5, with 7 bases fitting TRBD2. Germline CDR1 is LGHNA and CDR2 is YNFKEQ. The length of the CDR3 is 16 residues. The trim removed 0 bases at V and 4 bases at J, leaving 8 bases unmatched.

This clonotype was detected only a few times. J is TRBJ2-2 and V is TRBV4-1; D unresolved. Trimming took off 5 bases at V and 5 bases at J, with 6 bases between the two ends. CDR1 and CDR2 from the germline V gene are MGHRA and YSYEKL. The CDR3 sequence is 12 residues long. The DNA of the CDR3 is TGCGCCAGCAGCGGGGTTACCGGGGAGCTGTTTTTT. Translated, it gives CASSGVTGELFF.

This clonotype showed up just a few times. V and J are TRBV25-1 and TRBJ2-5, with TRBD2 matching over 12 bases. CDR3 size: 16 residues. J lost 5 bases, V lost 4 bases, and 8 bases had no gene match. Germline V gives CDR1 MGHDK, CDR2 SYGVNS. The CDR3 spells CASSGTSGRPQETQYF. CDR3 in DNA: TGTGCCAGCAGTGGAACTAGCGGGAGGCCCCAGGAGACCCAGTACTTC.

This chain connects TRBV2 to TRBJ2-1, with 8 bases that match TRBD1. The CDR3 has 13 residues. Germline CDR1 SNHLY, CDR2 FYNNEI. The V gene end was trimmed by 2 bases and the J gene end by 9 bases; junction bases not matched to a gene: 3. CDR3 residues: CASSETGTGEQFF. CDR3 bases: TGTGCCAGCAGTGAAACCGGGACAGGTGAGCAGTTCTTC.

There are a few counts of this clonotype. The chain combines TRBV5-1 with TRBJ1-2; D may be TRBD1 (5 bases). Germline V gives CDR1 SGHRS, CDR2 YFSETQ. There are 12 residues in the CDR3. V was shortened by 4 bases and J by 5 bases, with 9 bases between the two germline ends. Written as DNA, the CDR3 is TGCGCCAGCAGCGCGGACAAGTATGGCTACACCTTC. This gives the protein CASSADKYGYTF.

The V and J genes are TRBV5-5 and TRBJ2-1; no reliable D call. CDR1 and CDR2 (germline): SGHKS, YYEKEE (reference sequence). The CDR3 sequence is 13 residues long. V was shortened by 3 bases and J by 7 bases, with 11 bases between the two germline ends. CDR3 region: CASSYRLWNEQFF. The CDR3, as DNA: TGTGCCAGCAGCTACCGATTGTGGAATGAGCAGTTCTTC.

There are many counts of this clonotype. The chain employs TRBV13 and TRBJ1-1; D is uncertain. The CDR3 loop spans 13 amino acids. Germline CDR1 is PRHDT and CDR2 is FYEKMQ (reference sequence). V shed 6 bases and J shed 3 bases, with 11 bases lying between them. The CDR3 coding sequence is TGTGCCAGCAGGACGGCCCCTGACACTGAAGCTTTCTTT. As protein: CASRTAPDTEAFF.

This clonotype showed up many times. The chain carries TRBV4-1 and TRBJ2-7, with TRBD2 matching 7 bases. The junction had 5 bases not matched to a gene; V was cut back by 4 bases and J by 2 bases. The germline gives CDR1 MGHRA, CDR2 YSYEKL. This CDR3 contains 14 residues. CDR3 bases: TGCGCCAGCAGCCTAAGAACTAGCGCCTACGAGCAGTACTTC. This sequence encodes CASSLRTSAYEQYF.

The chain is built from TRBV5-5 and TRBJ1-1; 9 bases are shared with TRBD1. CDR3 size: 15 residues. V lost 4 bases, J lost 0 bases, and 4 bases stayed unmatched. The germline V gene encodes CDR1 SGHKS and CDR2 YYEKEE (reference sequence). The CDR3 here is CASSRGQGLNTEAFF. The CDR3 DNA reads TGTGCCAGCAGCAGGGGACAGGGACTGAACACTGAAGCTTTCTTT.

This sequence joins TRBV5-1 and TRBJ1-1, with D perhaps TRBD1 (6 bases). CDR3 length equals 12 residues. The V gene's germline CDR1 is SGHRS and CDR2 YFSETQ. Trimming shortened V by 7 bases and J by 7 bases, and 14 bases separated the two germline ends. CDR3 region: CASGKGEVEAFF. For the CDR3, the DNA is TGCGCCAGCGGAAAGGGGGAAGTTGAAGCTTTCTTT.

The sample holds a few counts of this clonotype. The genes are TRBV12-3 or TRBV12-4 and TRBJ1-1; 9 bases map to TRBD1. J lost 6 bases, V lost 6 bases, and 8 bases had no gene match. The CDR3 length is 14 residues. This CDR3 is CASSWGQGGSEAFF. CDR3 DNA sequence: TGTGCCAGCAGCTGGGGACAGGGAGGCTCTGAAGCTTTCTTT.

This clonotype has only a few counts. V usage is TRBV20-1 and J usage is TRBJ1-1, with D uncertain. CDR3 length: 15 residues. V dropped 3 bases and J dropped 0 bases, with 14 bases sitting between them. Germline loops: CDR1 DFQATT, CDR2 SNEGSKA (reference sequence). The CDR3 sequence: CSASQLGRMNTEAFF. The CDR3 nucleotides are TGCAGTGCTAGTCAACTCGGACGGATGAACACTGAAGCTTTCTTT.

The chain recombines TRBV28 with TRBJ2-7, with TRBD2 identical over 7 bases. The CDR3 runs to 14 residues. Trimming removed 2 bases from V and 3 bases from J; junction bases left unmatched: 4. CDR1 is MDHEN, CDR2 SYDVKM, per germline. CDR3 loop: CASSLRLAGYEQYF. CDR3 bases: TGTGCCAGCAGTTTAAGACTAGCTGGCTACGAGCAGTACTTC.

The rearrangement uses TRBV20-1 and TRBJ2-1; no definite D call. Germline CDR1 reads DFQATT; CDR2 reads SNEGSKA (reference sequence). The CDR3 has 15 residues. Trimming left V 5 bases short and J 8 bases short, with 22 bases between. CDR3 sequence reads: CSAETAIPIPHEQFF. Here the CDR3 DNA reads TGCAGTGCTGAGACGGCAATACCAATTCCTCATGAGCAGTTCTTC.

This clonotype has only one observation. This chain connects TRBV20-1 to TRBJ2-3; possibly TRBD1 for D (6 bases). V was shortened by 1 base and J by 0 bases, with 11 bases between the two germline ends. The CDR3 extends over 15 amino acids. Germline CDR1 reads DFQATT; CDR2 reads SNEGSKA (reference sequence). The CDR3 loop reads CSARAPGTSTDTQYF. CDR3 DNA: TGCAGTGCTAGAGCCCCAGGGACAAGCACAGATACGCAGTATTTT.